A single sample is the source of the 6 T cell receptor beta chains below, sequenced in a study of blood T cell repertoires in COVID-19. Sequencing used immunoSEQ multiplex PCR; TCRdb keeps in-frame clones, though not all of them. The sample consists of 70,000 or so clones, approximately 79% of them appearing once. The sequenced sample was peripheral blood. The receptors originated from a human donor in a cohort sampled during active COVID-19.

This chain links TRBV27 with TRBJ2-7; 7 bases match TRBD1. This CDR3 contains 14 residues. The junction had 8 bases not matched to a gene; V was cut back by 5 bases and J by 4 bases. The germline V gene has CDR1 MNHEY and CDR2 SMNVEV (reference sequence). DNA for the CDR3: TGTGCCAGCAGTACCCGGACAGGTGGGTACGAGCAGTACTTC. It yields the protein CASSTRTGGYEQYF.

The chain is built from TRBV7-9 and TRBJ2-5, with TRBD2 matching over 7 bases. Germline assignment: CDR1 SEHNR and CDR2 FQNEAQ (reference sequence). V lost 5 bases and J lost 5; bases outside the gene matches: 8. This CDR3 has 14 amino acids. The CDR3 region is CASSISSGWETQYF. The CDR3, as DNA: TGTGCCAGCAGCATCTCTAGCGGCTGGGAGACCCAGTACTTC.

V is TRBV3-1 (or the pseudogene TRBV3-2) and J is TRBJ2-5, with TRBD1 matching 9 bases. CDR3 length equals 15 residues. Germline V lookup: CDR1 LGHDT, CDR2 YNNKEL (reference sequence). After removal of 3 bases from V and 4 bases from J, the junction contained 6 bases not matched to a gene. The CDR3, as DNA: TGTGCCAGCAGCCAGGCCACAGGGGGCCGAGAGACCCAGTACTTC. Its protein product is CASSQATGGRETQYF.

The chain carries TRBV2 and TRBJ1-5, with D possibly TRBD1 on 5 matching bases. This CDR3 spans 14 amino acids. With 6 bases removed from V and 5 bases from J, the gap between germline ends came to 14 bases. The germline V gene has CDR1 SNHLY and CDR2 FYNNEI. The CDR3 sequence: CASSLGGLYQPQHF. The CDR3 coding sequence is TGTGCCAGCAGCCTCGGGGGACTTTATCAGCCCCAGCATTTT.

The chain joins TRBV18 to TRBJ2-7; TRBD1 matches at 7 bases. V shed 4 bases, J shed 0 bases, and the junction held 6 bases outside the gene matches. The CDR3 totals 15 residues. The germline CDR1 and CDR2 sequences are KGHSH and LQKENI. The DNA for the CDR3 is TGTGCCAGCTCACAGAGACGGGACAGCTCCTACGAGCAGTACTTC. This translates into CASSQRRDSSYEQYF.

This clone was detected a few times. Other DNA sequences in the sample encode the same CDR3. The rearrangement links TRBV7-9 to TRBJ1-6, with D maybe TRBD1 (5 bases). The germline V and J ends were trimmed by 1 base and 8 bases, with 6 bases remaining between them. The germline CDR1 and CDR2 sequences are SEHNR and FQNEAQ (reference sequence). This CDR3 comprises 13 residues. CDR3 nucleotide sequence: TGTGCCAGCAGCTTAGGGGGGGATTCACCCCTCCACTTT. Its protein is CASSLGGDSPLHF.